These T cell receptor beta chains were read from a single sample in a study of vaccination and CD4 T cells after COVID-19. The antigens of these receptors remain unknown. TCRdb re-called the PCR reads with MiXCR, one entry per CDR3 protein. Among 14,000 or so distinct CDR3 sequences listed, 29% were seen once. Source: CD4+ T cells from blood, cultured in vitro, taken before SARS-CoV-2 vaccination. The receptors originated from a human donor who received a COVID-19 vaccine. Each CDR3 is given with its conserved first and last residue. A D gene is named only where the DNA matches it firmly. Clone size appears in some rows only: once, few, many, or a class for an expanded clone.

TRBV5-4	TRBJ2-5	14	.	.	CASSLVGGEETQYF	TGTGCCAGCAGCTTGGTCGGTGGAGAAGAGACCCAGTACTTC
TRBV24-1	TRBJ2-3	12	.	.	CASGRSTDTQYF	TGTGCCTCGGGAAGGTCCACAGATACGCAGTATTTT
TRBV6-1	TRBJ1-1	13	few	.	CASKGGLGTEAFF	TGTGCCAGCAAGGGGGGTTTGGGCACTGAAGCTTTCTTT
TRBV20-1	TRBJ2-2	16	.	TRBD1	CSARESGTDNTGELFF	TGCAGTGCTAGGGAGAGTGGGACAGACAACACCGGGGAGCTGTTTTTT
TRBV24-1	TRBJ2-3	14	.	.	CATSDAGPTDTQYF	TGTGCCACCAGTGATGCGGGACCTACAGATACGCAGTATTTT
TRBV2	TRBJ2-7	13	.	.	CASSGQVSYEQYF	TGTGCCAGCAGTGGACAGGTATCCTACGAGCAGTACTTC
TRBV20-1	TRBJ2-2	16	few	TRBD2	CSAQIAGVSNTGELFF	TGCAGTGCGCAAATAGCGGGGGTCTCGAACACCGGGGAGCTGTTTTTT
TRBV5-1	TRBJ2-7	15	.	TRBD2	CASSSSGGIHYEQYF	TGCGCCAGCAGCTCTAGCGGGGGGATACACTACGAGCAGTACTTC
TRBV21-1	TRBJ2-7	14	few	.	CASSKGQGDYEQYF	TGTGCCAGCAGCAAAGGACAGGGGGACTACGAGCAGTACTTC
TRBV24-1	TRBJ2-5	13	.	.	CATSDGGPETQYF	TGTGCCACCAGTGATGGGGGACCTGAGACCCAGTACTTC
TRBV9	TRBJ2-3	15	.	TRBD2	CASSHGRTFTDTQYF	TGTGCCAGCAGCCACGGGAGGACGTTCACAGATACGCAGTATTTT
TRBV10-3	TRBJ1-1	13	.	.	CAISIRMNTEAFF	TGTGCCATCAGTATCCGGATGAACACTGAAGCTTTCTTT
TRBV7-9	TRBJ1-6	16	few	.	CASSLDRTPSNSPLHF	TGTGCCAGCAGCTTAGACCGGACACCAAGTAATTCACCCCTCCACTTT
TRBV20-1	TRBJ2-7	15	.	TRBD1	CSASRITGAGFEQYF	TGCAGTGCTAGTCGGATTACAGGGGCCGGATTCGAGCAGTACTTC
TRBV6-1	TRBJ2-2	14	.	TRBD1	CASNNRGNTGELFF	TGTGCCAGCAATAACAGGGGAAACACCGGGGAGCTGTTTTTT
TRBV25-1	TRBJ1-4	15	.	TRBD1	CASSVQGATNEKLFF	TGTGCCAGCAGTGTTCAGGGGGCAACTAATGAAAAACTGTTTTTT
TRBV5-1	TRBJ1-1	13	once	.	CASSLGLNTEAFF	TGCGCCAGCAGCTTAGGGCTTAACACTGAAGCTTTCTTT
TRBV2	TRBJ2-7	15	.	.	CASSEARGPSHEQYF	TGTGCCAGCAGTGAAGCGCGGGGTCCGAGTCACGAGCAGTACTTC
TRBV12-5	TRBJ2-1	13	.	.	CASGLEQGNEQFF	TGTGCTAGTGGTTTGGAACAGGGCAATGAGCAGTTCTTC
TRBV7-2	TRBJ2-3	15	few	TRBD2	CASSPLAGGEDTQYF	TGTGCCAGCAGCCCGCTTGCGGGGGGCGAGGATACGCAGTATTTT